A single sample is the source of the 25 T cell receptor beta chains below, sequenced in a study of T cells in Graves' hyperthyroidism and ophthalmopathy. RNA transcripts served as the template for amplifying TCR beta CDR3 regions. The TCR CDR3 was amplified in a first-round RT-PCR using the HTBI primer set. In TCRdb, the multiplex PCR reads were re-called with MiXCR into one record per CDR3 protein. The sample records under 400,000 distinct CDR3 sequences, approximately 22% being singletons. The sequenced sample was blood. Receptor source: a woman between 45 and 60 years old with Graves' hyperthyroidism.

This clonotype turned up a few times. CDR3: CATGEDRLGTDTQYF. The DNA for the CDR3 is TGTGCCACTGGAGAAGACAGACTCGGCACAGATACGCAGTATTTT. The chain uses TRBV19 and TRBJ2-3; possible D gene TRBD1, 5 bases. V was shortened by 10 bases and J by 1 base, with 18 bases between the two germline ends. The germline V gene encodes CDR1 LNHDA and CDR2 SQIVND (reference sequence). The CDR3 contains 15 residues.

This clonotype was counted many times. The chain carries TRBV2 and TRBJ1-2, with TRBD1 identical over 8 bases. The CDR3 has 13 amino acids. With V trimmed by 3 bases and J by 8 bases, 5 bases remained unmatched. Germline lookup yields CDR1 SNHLY and CDR2 FYNNEI. CDR3 amino acids: CASSDGTGIGYTF. CDR3 bases: TGTGCCAGCAGTGACGGGACAGGTATCGGCTACACCTTC.

The chain has TRBV6-1 and TRBJ2-3; 7 nucleotides match TRBD1. Germline values: CDR1 MNHNS, CDR2 SASEGT. V shed 3 bases and J 3 bases; nucleotides not matched to a gene: 9. There are 16 residues in the CDR3. The CDR3 DNA follows: TGTGCCAGCAGTGAGTTGGAACAGGGGTTTACAGATACGCAGTATTTT. This sequence encodes CASSELEQGFTDTQYF.

The table lists this clonotype with a few counts. The chain couples TRBV10-1 to TRBJ2-7; D gene uncertain. Trimming took off 0 bases at V and 0 bases at J, with 9 bases between the two ends. The germline V gene has CDR1 WNHNN and CDR2 SYGVQD (reference sequence). The CDR3 contains 15 residues. The CDR3 DNA reads as TGCGCCAGCAGTGAGTCGGGGTCGAGCTCCTACGAGCAGTACTTC. It translates to CASSESGSSSYEQYF.

The V and J genes are TRBV19 and TRBJ2-1; D call uncertain. The germline V gene has CDR1 LNHDA and CDR2 SQIVND (reference sequence). The CDR3 has 12 residues. V dropped 3 bases and J dropped 5 bases, with 5 bases sitting between them. The CDR3 reads CASSIPDNEQFF. The DNA for the CDR3 is TGTGCCAGTAGTATCCCGGACAATGAGCAGTTCTTC.

This rearrangement joins TRBV6-5 to TRBJ1-1; maybe TRBD1 (5 bases). Germline CDR1 MNHEY, CDR2 SVGAGI. V was cut by 2 bases and J by 1 base, with 8 bases left in between. This CDR3 spans 14 amino acids. CDR3 sequence reads: CASSYRDPNTEAFF. The CDR3 DNA is TGTGCCAGCAGTTACAGGGACCCGAACACTGAAGCTTTCTTT.

The chain employs TRBV7-6 and TRBJ2-1, with 7 bases aligning to TRBD1. V dropped 5 bases and J dropped 0; count of bases not matched to a gene: 10. This CDR3 spans 17 amino acids. Germline loops: CDR1 SGHVS, CDR2 FNYEAQ. The CDR3 region is CASSRKWDRSSYNEQFF. Here the CDR3 DNA reads TGTGCCAGCAGCCGAAAATGGGACAGAAGCTCCTACAATGAGCAGTTCTTC.

This clonotype was observed many times. This chain uses TRBV5-1 with TRBJ1-2; tentative D call: TRBD1 (5 bases). This CDR3 region has 13 residues. Germline loops: CDR1 SGHRS, CDR2 YFSETQ. The V end lost 3 bases, the J end lost 4 bases, and 10 bases lay between the germline ends. The CDR3 here is CASSSGRLYGYTF. CDR3 bases: TGCGCCAGCAGCTCGGGACGGCTCTATGGCTACACCTTC. The full variable domain, rest sourced from reference TRBV5-1 and TRBJ1-2, is KAGVTQTPRYLIKTRGQQVTLSCSPISGHRSVSWYQQTPGQGLQFLFEYFSETQRNKGNFPGRFSGRQFSNSRSEMNVSTLELGDSALYLCASSSGRLYGYTFGSGTRLTVV.

Ten or more counts support this clonotype. The chain is built from TRBV12-5 and TRBJ2-5, with D perhaps TRBD1 or TRBD2 (5 bases each). This CDR3 comprises 13 residues. The germline V gene encodes CDR1 LGHNT and CDR2 FRNRAP. V was trimmed by 5 bases and J by 7 bases, leaving 14 bases between them. Here the CDR3 DNA reads TGTGCTAGTGGTCCTGGGACCTCAGCGACCCAGTACTTC. Its translation: CASGPGTSATQYF.

This clonotype has more than one count but fewer than ten. The genes are TRBV5-1 and TRBJ1-2; D not certain. The CDR3 is 14 amino acids. Trimming took 0 bases from V and 5 from J, leaving 11 bases between them. CDR1 SGHRS and CDR2 YFSETQ come from the germline V gene. CDR3 sequence reads: CASSLDMGSYGYTF. Written as DNA, the CDR3 is TGCGCCAGCAGCTTGGACATGGGATCGTATGGCTACACCTTC.

This rearrangement joins TRBV12-3 or TRBV12-4 to TRBJ2-1; TRBD2 aligns across 11 bases. The J segment lost 8 bases and the V segment lost 5 bases, leaving 8 bases of the junction unmatched. This CDR3 region has 15 residues. The CDR3 here is CASSLLTSGNDEQFF. Here the CDR3 DNA reads TGTGCCAGCAGTCTCCTGACTAGCGGGAATGATGAGCAGTTCTTC.

There are many counts of this clonotype. V is TRBV5-1 and J is TRBJ2-3, with D maybe TRBD2 (5 bases). V lost 5 bases, J lost 6 bases, and 13 bases lay in between. Germline V lookup: CDR1 SGHRS, CDR2 YFSETQ. This CDR3 contains 13 residues. CDR3 sequence reads: CASRRLLSDTQYF. The DNA for the CDR3 is TGCGCCAGCAGACGACTATTGTCGGATACGCAGTATTTT.

This clonotype was seen a handful of times. This chain uses TRBV12-3 or TRBV12-4 with TRBJ1-3; 7 positions agree with TRBD1. The CDR3 spans 15 residues. Losses at the gene ends were 6 bases for V and 2 bases for J; bases not matched to a gene: 7. The CDR3 is CASSPQGTTGNTIYF. CDR3 nucleotide sequence: TGTGCCAGCAGCCCACAGGGGACGACTGGAAACACCATATATTTT.

This clonotype was observed at least ten times. This sequence joins TRBV12-3 or TRBV12-4 and TRBJ2-6; 7 bases map to TRBD1. There are 17 residues in the CDR3. V shed 5 bases and J 2 bases; nucleotides not matched to a gene: 9. The CDR3 loop is CASSAQAGGAGANVLTF. CDR3 DNA: TGTGCCAGCAGTGCTCAGGCAGGGGGAGCTGGGGCCAACGTCCTGACTTTC.

In regard to this clonotype: A single base separates this from a much larger clone, so it may be a read error. The chain recombines TRBV29-1 with TRBJ1-4; D possibly corresponds to TRBD1 (5 bases). CDR1 and CDR2 from the germline V gene are SQVTM and ANQGSEA. The CDR3 length is 14 residues. The CDR3 sequence is CSAGLGAGNEELFF. The CDR3 bases are TGCAGCGCTGGGTTAGGGGCCGGTAATGAAGAACTGTTTTTT.

V and J are TRBV5-1 and TRBJ1-2, with TRBD1 matching over 7 bases. Trimming cost V 3 bases and J 5 bases; bases outside gene matches: 10. This CDR3 is 15 amino acids long. CDR1 is SGHRS and CDR2 is YFSETQ in the germline V gene. CDR3: CASSWGEGAFYGYTF. In nucleotides, the CDR3 is TGCGCCAGCAGCTGGGGCGAGGGGGCTTTTTATGGCTACACCTTC.

This clonotype came up once. The CDR3 loop reads CASFFTHGTQYF. DNA for the CDR3: TGTGCCAGCTTCTTTACCCATGGGACCCAGTACTTC. This chain connects TRBV2 to TRBJ2-5; D call uncertain. The V gene's germline CDR1 is SNHLY and CDR2 FYNNEI. The CDR3 length is 12 residues. Trimming stripped 8 bases from V and 7 bases from J, with 14 bases between.

In its sample, this clonotype was seen many times. The chain combines TRBV11-2 with TRBJ2-5; no definite D call. Germline values: CDR1 SGHAT, CDR2 FQNNGV. Trimming stripped 0 bases from V and 0 bases from J, with 11 bases between. This CDR3 region has 16 residues. The CDR3 reads CASSLDLAPYQETQYF. The CDR3 nucleotides are TGTGCCAGCAGCTTAGACTTAGCCCCGTACCAAGAGACCCAGTACTTC.

Details on this clonotype: One end of the junction is discordant with germline, which a read error may explain. The V gene is TRBV10-3, the J gene TRBJ1-2, with D maybe TRBD1 (5 bases). The CDR3 loop spans 13 amino acids. Germline V gives CDR1 ENHRY, CDR2 SYGVKD. CDR3 protein: CAISDREPAGYAF. The CDR3 DNA reads TGTGCCATCAGTGACAGGGAACCGGCGGGCTACGCCTTC.

This clonotype was seen repeatedly, ten times or more. The rearrangement joins TRBV20-1 to TRBJ2-6, with a weak D call TRBD1 (5 bases). CDR1 DFQATT and CDR2 SNEGSKA come from the germline V gene (reference sequence). CDR3 length equals 13 residues. Trimming cost V 6 bases and J 1 base, with 7 bases left between them. DNA for the CDR3: TGCAGTGCAAGGGGTTCTGGGGCCAACGTCCTGACTTTC. Protein: CSARGSGANVLTF.

This clonotype showed up many times. This chain connects TRBV11-1 to TRBJ2-7; 7 bases match TRBD2. The V segment lost 5 bases and the J segment 4 bases; nucleotides outside the gene matches: 11. The CDR3 has 15 amino acids. CDR1 is SGHAT and CDR2 is FQDESV in the germline V gene (reference sequence). The CDR3 bases are TGTGCCAGCAGCATACCGGGACTACCTCTTTACGAGCAGTACTTC. Its protein is CASSIPGLPLYEQYF.

This clonotype was detected many times. This rearrangement joins TRBV5-1 to TRBJ2-1; 7 bases match TRBD2. The CDR3 consists of 16 residues. The germline V gene has CDR1 SGHRS and CDR2 YFSETQ. With V trimmed by 0 bases and J by 2 bases, 5 bases remained unmatched. CDR3 sequence (DNA): TGCGCCAGCAGCTTGGTGGCGGGAGCGGCCTACAATGAGCAGTTCTTC. Protein sequence: CASSLVAGAAYNEQFF. The complete variable domain, with remaining parts taken from reference TRBV5-1 and TRBJ2-1, reads KAGVTQTPRYLIKTRGQQVTLSCSPISGHRSVSWYQQTPGQGLQFLFEYFSETQRNKGNFPGRFSGRQFSNSRSEMNVSTLELGDSALYLCASSLVAGAAYNEQFFGPGTRLTVL.

This chain's CDR3 is CASSEGGYTEAFF. The CDR3 region has the DNA TGTGCCAGCAGTGAAGGGGGCTACACTGAAGCTTTCTTT. The gene calls are TRBV25-1 and TRBJ1-1; tentative D call: TRBD1 (6 bases). The CDR3 loop spans 13 amino acids. Trimming cost V 2 bases and J 3 bases, with 7 bases left between them. Germline V CDR1 and CDR2: MGHDK, SYGVNS.

This clonotype was recorded at least ten times. V and J are TRBV7-9 and TRBJ1-3, with no clear D. The CDR3 has 16 residues. Trimming pared 0 bases from V and 0 bases from J, leaving 9 bases between. The V gene's germline CDR1 is SEHNR and CDR2 FQNEAQ (reference sequence). CDR3 sequence (DNA): TGTGCCAGCAGCTTAGCCGCTGGCCCCTCTGGAAACACCATATATTTT. Translated: CASSLAAGPSGNTIYF.

The chain has TRBV3-1 and TRBJ2-1; 13 bases are a match to TRBD2. Germline CDR1 is LGHDT and CDR2 is YNNKEL (reference sequence). The V and J ends lost 2 bases and 5 bases, in that order; junction bases with no gene match: 3. The CDR3 runs to 16 residues. The CDR3 spells CASSQHGTSGNNEQFF. Here the CDR3 DNA reads TGTGCCAGCAGCCAACACGGGACTAGCGGGAACAATGAGCAGTTCTTC.